The entry that follows covers one T cell receptor (beta chain) sequence. Antigen specificity is unknown. TCRdb fed the RT-PCR reads into MiXCR, producing one record per CDR3 protein. The profile shows about 650,000 distinct CDR3 sequences, around 15% of them singletons. The data are from a study of response to subunit inactivated influenza vaccine. Broader study findings: There was a suggestion from the authors that each seasonal influenza vaccination recruits few new T cells.

V was trimmed by 1 base and J by 2 bases, leaving 12 bases between them. Germline lookup yields CDR1 SGHRS and CDR2 YFSETQ. The CDR3 sequence is 15 residues long. This specimen was PBMCs from blood, taken roughly 15 days before vaccination. This TCR was recovered from a man aged 50 to 59 who received an inactivated influenza vaccine. The chain recombines TRBV5-1 with TRBJ2-5; weak D call: TRBD2 (5 bases). CDR3 region: CASSLSPGIQETQYF. The CDR3 DNA sequence: TGCGCCAGCAGCTTGTCCCCCGGGATTCAAGAGACCCAGTACTTC.